This paragraph reports one TCR beta chain. These data come from a study of blood T cells in healthy people across ages. The CDR3 runs 14 residues. Germline V gives CDR1 DFQATT, CDR2 SNEGSKA (reference sequence). The V and J ends lost 6 bases and 10 bases, in that order; junction bases with no gene match: 9. Alongside a J-beta primer mix, a sample-barcoded 5' primer served in a second PCR lasting about 7 to 12 cycles. TCRdb reprocessed the 5' RACE reads via MiXCR and lists one record per CDR3 protein. This sample yields about 640,000 distinct CDR3 sequences, of which 45% to 65% are seen a single time; about two fifths belongs to the top ten. All donors came from Russia, were Caucasian and healthy, and spanned ages roughly 6 to 100.

The genes are TRBV20-1 and TRBJ2-1; TRBD2 matches 13 bases. Sequences were obtained from blood. This sequence was found in a man aged 60 to 69 in good health. CDR3 in DNA: TGCAGTGCAGCCGGGACTAGCGGGACCACAGAGCAGTTCTTC. Translating it yields CSAAGTSGTTEQFF.